A single sample gave rise to the 31 T cell receptor beta chains below, sequenced in a study of vaccination and CD4 T cells after COVID-19. Sequencing of the DNA from cultured CD4+ T cells was carried out with the Oncomine TCR Beta short-read assay. Using its own MiXCR run on the PCR reads, TCRdb lists one record per CDR3 protein. The sample has 15,000 to 20,000 distinct CDR3 sequences; just under 55% are singletons. Treatment denoted: roughly 10-day PBMC culture with coronavirus spike peptide pools or control peptides (ViraFEST assay). These receptors are not linked to any known antigen. Material: CD4+ T cells from blood, cultured in vitro. These receptors came from a human donor who had recovered from COVID-19.

The chain links TRBV28 to TRBJ1-2, with 7 bases fitting TRBD1. The CDR3 is 12 residues long. Germline CDR1 MDHEN, CDR2 SYDVKM. Unmatched junction bases numbered 6, after V lost 10 bases and J lost 4 bases. The CDR3 protein is CATGTDAYGYTF. Here the CDR3 DNA reads TGTGCCACCGGGACAGATGCCTATGGCTACACCTTC.

This clonotype was recorded only once. V gene TRBV7-2 combines with J gene TRBJ1-4; D ambiguous. The V gene lost 1 base and the J gene lost 0 bases, with 6 bases spanning the gap. The V gene's germline CDR1 is SGHTA and CDR2 FQGNSA. The CDR3 extends over 15 amino acids. The CDR3 spells CASSLGSTTNEKLFF. The CDR3, as DNA: TGTGCCAGCAGCTTAGGGAGCACAACTAATGAAAAACTGTTTTTT.

The chain combines TRBV24-1 with TRBJ2-1, with D maybe TRBD1 (6 bases). This CDR3 region has 16 residues. The ends were cut back, 3 bases at V and 3 bases at J, with 14 bases in the middle. The germline V gene encodes CDR1 KGHDR and CDR2 SFDVKD. The CDR3 nucleotides are TGTGCCACCAGTGATACAACAGGGTTCAACTACAATGAGCAGTTCTTC. Translation: CATSDTTGFNYNEQFF.

The chain has TRBV5-4 and TRBJ1-1; D remains ambiguous. The CDR3 is 13 residues long. V lost 4 bases and J 4 bases, leaving 11 bases between the germline ends. Germline V CDR1 and CDR2: SGHNT, YYREEE (reference sequence). CDR3 nucleotide sequence: TGTGCCAGCAGCCTTCAACGGGGCACTGAAGCTTTCTTT. As protein: CASSLQRGTEAFF.

This clonotype has a single count. The chain links TRBV12-3 or TRBV12-4 to TRBJ1-1; D not resolved. The ends were cut back, 0 bases at V and 5 bases at J, with 4 bases in the middle. The CDR3 consists of 12 residues. The CDR3 region has the DNA TGTGCCAGCAGTTTAGCAGGGACTGAAGCTTTCTTT. It encodes CASSLAGTEAFF.

This clonotype has only a few counts. The J gene is TRBJ2-4, the V gene TRBV15; D call uncertain. The CDR3 contains 14 residues. The V end was cut by 1 base, the J end by 0 bases, with 4 bases between. Germline V gene sequence: CDR1 LNHNV, CDR2 YYDKDF (reference sequence). The CDR3 reads CATSRALAKNIQYF. The CDR3 region has the DNA TGTGCCACCAGCAGAGCCCTAGCCAAAAACATTCAGTACTTC.

This clonotype was observed a single time. The genes are TRBV20-1 and TRBJ1-1; a possible D gene is TRBD1 (5 bases). CDR1 DFQATT and CDR2 SNEGSKA come from the germline V gene (reference sequence). The length of the CDR3 is 13 residues. V lost 1 base, J lost 6 bases, and 12 bases lay in between. CDR3 protein: CSARVAGSPEAFF. DNA for the CDR3: TGCAGTGCTAGAGTTGCAGGGTCCCCTGAAGCTTTCTTT.

This chain joins TRBV6-1 and TRBJ1-6; 9 bases agree with TRBD1. Germline CDR1 MNHNS, CDR2 SASEGT. V lost 5 bases to trimming and J lost 5 bases; unmatched junction nucleotides: 7. This CDR3 region has 16 residues. CDR3 sequence: CASSRTGALNNSPLHF. The CDR3 nucleotides are TGTGCCAGCAGTCGGACAGGGGCCCTGAATAATTCACCCCTCCACTTT.

The CDR3 loop reads CAISNGTLKGNTIYF. CDR3 sequence (DNA): TGTGCCATCAGTAACGGGACATTGAAGGGAAACACCATATATTTT. The gene calls are TRBV10-3 and TRBJ1-3; a weak D match, TRBD1 (6 bases). This CDR3 has 15 residues. Germline CDR1 and CDR2: ENHRY and SYGVKD. V lost 5 bases and J 4 bases, leaving 15 bases between the germline ends.

The V gene is TRBV3-1, the J gene TRBJ1-6; D is undetermined. The CDR3 runs to 19 residues. V lost 0 bases and J 7 bases, leaving 22 bases between the germline ends. Germline loops: CDR1 LGHDT, CDR2 YNNKEL (reference sequence). In nucleotides, the CDR3 is TGTGCCAGCAGCCAAGATTGGATGAGGATACGGTACGAGAATTCACCCCTCCACTTT. Protein: CASSQDWMRIRYENSPLHF.

This chain joins TRBV6-1 and TRBJ1-1; tentative D call: TRBD1 (5 bases). In germline, CDR1 is MNHNS, CDR2 SASEGT. The germline V and J ends were trimmed by 8 bases and 0 bases, with 13 bases remaining between them. This CDR3 has 14 amino acids. Here the CDR3 DNA reads TGTGCCAGCGGCGACGGGACGGTGAACACTGAAGCTTTCTTT. Amino acid sequence: CASGDGTVNTEAFF.

The chain uses TRBV19 and TRBJ1-2; no reliable D call. This CDR3 contains 15 residues. CDR1 is LNHDA, CDR2 SQIVND, per germline (reference sequence). The V gene lost 2 bases and the J gene lost 1 base, with 11 bases spanning the gap. This CDR3 is CASSILDIRNYGYTF. The DNA of the CDR3 is TGTGCCAGTAGTATATTAGACATTCGTAACTATGGCTACACCTTC.

The sample holds a few counts of this clonotype. The V and J genes are TRBV30 and TRBJ1-2, with TRBD1 as a possible D gene (6 bases). V dropped 5 bases and J dropped 8 bases, with 18 bases sitting between them. Germline CDR1 reads GTSNPN; CDR2 reads SVGIG (reference sequence). This CDR3 is built from 13 residues. CDR3 nucleotide sequence: TGTGCCTGGGAGGGGGGCGTTCCGCGGGGCTACACCTTC. This translates into CAWEGGVPRGYTF.

V and J are TRBV20-1 and TRBJ2-2; TRBD2 aligns across 8 bases. The CDR3 is made up of 15 amino acids. J lost 3 bases, V lost 5 bases, and 8 bases had no gene match. Germline assignment: CDR1 DFQATT and CDR2 SNEGSKA (reference sequence). This chain's CDR3 is CSARSGGVDTGELFF. The CDR3 DNA follows: TGCAGTGCTCGTTCGGGGGGGGTAGACACCGGGGAGCTGTTTTTT.

This clonotype was picked up a small number of times. This chain connects TRBV5-4 to TRBJ1-2; D gene ambiguous. The CDR3 has 15 amino acids. Germline assignment: CDR1 SGHNT and CDR2 YYREEE (reference sequence). Trimming shortened V by 3 bases and J by 2 bases, and 14 bases separated the two germline ends. This chain's CDR3 is CASSWPRDGNYGYTF. CDR3 nucleotides: TGTGCCAGCAGCTGGCCCCGAGACGGGAACTATGGCTACACCTTC. Variable domain in full (rest from reference TRBV5-4 and TRBJ1-2): ETGVTQSPTHLIKTRGQQVTLRCSSQSGHNTVSWYQQALGQGPQFIFQYYREEENGRGNFPPRFSGLQFPNYSSELNVNALELDDSALYLCASSWPRDGNYGYTFGSGTRLTVV.

V gene TRBV5-1 combines with J gene TRBJ1-4, with a tentative D call TRBD1 (5 bases). The germline V gene encodes CDR1 SGHRS and CDR2 YFSETQ. The CDR3 loop spans 14 amino acids. V was trimmed by 0 bases and J by 8 bases, leaving 11 bases between them. CDR3 protein: CASSLGQGTEKLFF. The DNA for the CDR3 is TGCGCCAGCAGCTTGGGGCAGGGTACAGAAAAACTGTTTTTT. The full variable domain, rest sourced from reference TRBV5-1 and TRBJ1-4, is KAGVTQTPRYLIKTRGQQVTLSCSPISGHRSVSWYQQTPGQGLQFLFEYFSETQRNKGNFPGRFSGRQFSNSRSEMNVSTLELGDSALYLCASSLGQGTEKLFFGSGTQLSVL.

This clonotype was recorded only once. The V and J genes are TRBV7-9 and TRBJ2-3; 11 bases line up with TRBD1. There are 12 residues in the CDR3. Germline CDR1 reads SEHNR; CDR2 reads FQNEAQ (reference sequence). V dropped 5 bases and J dropped 14; count of bases not matched to a gene: 6. The CDR3 loop reads CASSRGQGAVYF. For the CDR3, the DNA is TGTGCCAGCAGCCGTGGACAGGGGGCGGTGTATTTT.

This clonotype was counted only a few times. J is TRBJ1-1 and V is TRBV10-3, with 7 bases fitting TRBD1. The V and J ends lost 0 bases and 4 bases, in that order; junction bases with no gene match: 8. The CDR3 totals 16 residues. Looked up from germline, CDR1 is ENHRY and CDR2 is SYGVKD. The CDR3 protein is CAISESGPQGGTEAFF. CDR3 DNA: TGTGCCATCAGTGAGTCGGGCCCTCAGGGGGGCACTGAAGCTTTCTTT.

The chain carries TRBV14 and TRBJ2-3; D is possibly TRBD2 (5 bases). The V end lost 1 base, the J end lost 3 bases, and 5 bases lay between the germline ends. The CDR3 contains 13 residues. Looked up from germline, CDR1 is SGHDN and CDR2 is FVKESK. The CDR3 reads CASSQAGTDTQYF. The CDR3 DNA is TGTGCCAGCAGCCAAGCGGGGACAGATACGCAGTATTTT.

The rearrangement links TRBV20-1 to TRBJ2-3; no clear D. The CDR3 totals 14 residues. CDR1 is DFQATT and CDR2 is SNEGSKA in the germline V gene (reference sequence). Trimming cost V 3 bases and J 5 bases, with 15 bases left between them. The CDR3 region is CSARVPPVEDTQYF. CDR3 DNA sequence: TGCAGTGCTAGGGTACCCCCGGTTGAAGATACGCAGTATTTT.

This chain links TRBV5-1 with TRBJ2-7; TRBD1 matches at 8 bases. J gave up 3 bases and V 4 bases, and 6 bases lay outside the gene matches. The germline gives CDR1 SGHRS, CDR2 YFSETQ. The CDR3 runs 14 residues. CDR3 amino acids: CASSAGDRFYEQYF. CDR3 coding DNA: TGCGCCAGCAGCGCAGGGGACAGGTTCTACGAGCAGTACTTC.

This chain joins TRBV11-3 and TRBJ2-3; D uncertain. Germline CDR1 and CDR2: SGHNT and YENEEA. This CDR3 has 15 amino acids. The V end lost 1 base, the J end lost 0 bases, and 8 bases lay between the germline ends. CDR3 bases: TGTGCCAGCAGCTTAGTAGGCACAAGCACAGATACGCAGTATTTT. This encodes CASSLVGTSTDTQYF.

The genes are TRBV5-8 and TRBJ1-5, with TRBD1 as a possible D gene (5 bases). In germline, CDR1 is SGHTS, CDR2 YDEGEE. V shed 4 bases and J shed 0 bases, with 20 bases lying between them. The CDR3 totals 18 residues. The CDR3 loop reads CASSQGGGTSYSNQPQHF. The CDR3 coding sequence is TGTGCCAGCAGCCAGGGTGGGGGGACTTCTTATAGCAATCAGCCCCAGCATTTT. The variable domain in full, with the rest retrieved from reference TRBV5-8 and TRBJ1-5, is EAGVTQSPTHLIKTRGQQATLRCSPISGHTSVYWYQQALGLGLQFLLWYDEGEERNRGNFPPRFSGRQFPNYSSELNVNALELEDSALYLCASSQGGGTSYSNQPQHFGDGTRLSIL.

The chain links TRBV27 to TRBJ2-5; possible D gene TRBD1, 6 bases. With 3 bases removed from V and 5 bases from J, the gap between germline ends came to 16 bases. Per the germline V gene, CDR1 is MNHEY and CDR2 is SMNVEV (reference sequence). The CDR3 runs to 15 residues. This chain's CDR3 is CASSFWGRIGETQYF. The CDR3 bases are TGTGCCAGCAGTTTCTGGGGGCGCATAGGGGAGACCCAGTACTTC.

This clonotype has a handful of counts. The chain joins TRBV18 to TRBJ1-2; D possibly corresponds to TRBD1 (5 bases). This CDR3 is 14 amino acids long. The V gene's germline CDR1 is KGHSH and CDR2 LQKENI. With 4 bases removed from V and 5 bases from J, the gap between germline ends came to 14 bases. CDR3 region: CASSHIGEGYGYTF. The CDR3 DNA reads TGTGCCAGCTCACATATCGGGGAGGGGTATGGCTACACCTTC.

The V gene is TRBV20-1, the J gene TRBJ1-5; no clear D gene. Germline CDR1 reads DFQATT; CDR2 reads SNEGSKA (reference sequence). Trimming left V 0 bases short and J 9 bases short, with 12 bases between. The CDR3 runs to 13 residues. In nucleotides, the CDR3 is TGCAGTGCTAGAGATCCCCGGTCTCCGCCCCAGCATTTT. Translated, it gives CSARDPRSPPQHF.

This clonotype is labeled large. The V gene is TRBV20-1, the J gene TRBJ2-2; 11 bases are shared with TRBD2. CDR1 and CDR2 from the germline V gene are DFQATT and SNEGSKA (reference sequence). V gave up 4 bases and J gave up 7 bases; unmatched junction bases: 11. The CDR3 is 16 residues long. The DNA for the CDR3 is TGCAGTGCTAAATCCGGGACTAGCGGTCACCACGGGGAGCTGTTTTTT. Translated: CSAKSGTSGHHGELFF.

This clonotype was recorded a few times. The gene calls are TRBV20-1 and TRBJ1-2; maybe TRBD1 (5 bases). The V gene's germline CDR1 is DFQATT and CDR2 SNEGSKA (reference sequence). CDR3 length equals 12 residues. V shed 2 bases and J shed 6 bases, with 10 bases lying between them. The CDR3 DNA sequence: TGCAGTGCTAGAAGCAGGGATGATGGCTACACCTTC. Translating it yields CSARSRDDGYTF.

The rearrangement joins TRBV24-1 to TRBJ1-2; D gene unclear. The V gene's germline CDR1 is KGHDR and CDR2 SFDVKD. V lost 5 bases, J lost 5 bases, and 8 bases lay in between. There are 12 residues in the CDR3. The CDR3 DNA is TGTGCCACCAGTGTTTCGTCGTATGGCTACACCTTC. Translation: CATSVSSYGYTF.

Here the CDR3 reads CASSDRDQQQPQHF. CDR3 nucleotide sequence: TGTGCCAGCAGTGACAGGGATCAACAACAGCCCCAGCATTTT. The chain has TRBV6-1 and TRBJ1-5; D perhaps matches TRBD1 (5 bases). The germline V gene encodes CDR1 MNHNS and CDR2 SASEGT. Trimming cost V 3 bases and J 7 bases, with 13 bases left between them. This CDR3 has 14 amino acids.

In its sample, this clonotype was seen a few times. This chain uses TRBV20-1 with TRBJ2-1, with D hard to call. With 8 bases removed from V and 8 bases from J, the gap between germline ends came to 16 bases. Germline CDR1 is DFQATT and CDR2 is SNEGSKA (reference sequence). The CDR3 is made up of 12 amino acids. CDR3 sequence (DNA): TGCAGTACTTCAACCCCCGCGGATGAGCAGTTCTTC. Translating gives CSTSTPADEQFF.